This T cell receptor beta chain was captured by sequencing in a study of cytomegalovirus exposure and HLA in healthy donors. Study-wide findings and caveats: What TCR beta sequences reportedly achieved was accurate prediction of HLA-A and HLA-B alleles in most subjects. A missense variant in DCLRE1C was later tied to TCR beta V- and J-gene trimming.

This clone has at least ten counts. Its antigen is as yet unknown. CDR1 and CDR2 (germline): SGHRS, YFSETQ. V lost 2 bases and J lost 4; bases outside the gene matches: 9. This CDR3 region has 16 residues. In the PCR, 60 Vbeta and 13 Jbeta primers were used. Profiling relied on immunoSEQ multiplex PCR, and the TCRdb table lists in-frame clones only, not all of them. The repertoire holds 140,000 to 150,000 clones, with about 8.9% as singletons. This chain connects TRBV5-1 to TRBJ1-1; 9 bases align to TRBD1. The clonotype originates from a middle-aged man in good health and CMV-seronegative. Input material: PBMCs. This CDR3 reads CASSFTGQGKRTEAFF. The CDR3 coding sequence is TGCGCCAGCAGCTTTACCGGACAGGGGAAACGCACTGAAGCTTTCTTT.